This T cell receptor beta chain is from a study of OX40 agonist ivuxolimab in advanced cancers. This clone came up a few times. The antigen is not known. Generated by immunoSEQ multiplex PCR, the TCRdb table keeps only in-frame clones and is missing some. The sample has 60,000 or so clones, about 89% seen once. Study-wide points: Both blood CD4+ and CD8+ T cells showed clonal growth by week 6 at 0.1 to 3.0 mg/kg.

Trimming took 0 bases from V and 7 from J, leaving 8 bases between them. CDR1 and CDR2 from the germline V gene are SGDLS and YYNGEE. The CDR3 sequence is 14 residues long. This TCR was recovered from an adult with an advanced solid tumor such as melanoma, head and neck, liver or kidney cancer. The sequenced sample was CD4+ or CD8+ T cells sorted from blood, obtained in a trial of the OX40 agonist ivuxolimab. This chain connects TRBV9 to TRBJ1-6; D might be TRBD1 (6 bases). CDR3 bases: TGTGCCAGCAGCGTAGCAGGGGACAATTCACCCCTCCACTTT. It yields the protein CASSVAGDNSPLHF. Supplemented by reference TRBV9 and TRBJ1-6, the full variable domain reads DSGVTQTPKHLITATGQRVTLRCSPRSGDLSVYWYQQSLDQGLQFLIQYYNGEERAKGNILERFSAQQFPDLHSELNLSSLELGDSALYFCASSVAGDNSPLHFGNGTRLTVT.